These T cell receptor beta chains were read from a single sample in a study of blood T cell repertoires in COVID-19. Produced via immunoSEQ multiplex PCR; TCRdb's table is partial and in-frame only. The sample records more than 85,000 clones, roughly four fifths being singletons. Material for sequencing was peripheral blood. Every receptor here comes from a man aged 35-49 years with active or convalescent COVID-19. CDR3s include the opening cysteine and the closing phenylalanine or tryptophan. D genes are given only for firm matches. Clone size is given for some rows only: seen once, a few or many times, or a class if the clone is expanded.

>TRBJ1-2|NA|once|TRBV20-1
TGCAGTGCCCAGTACCTGGATGGCTACACCTTC
CSAQYLDGYTF
>TRBJ2-7|TRBD1|once|TRBV7-2
TGTGCCAGCAGCCAAAGAGGGACAGCCTCTTACTTC
CASSQRGTASYF
>TRBJ2-7|TRBD2|NA|TRBV5-6
TGTGCCAGCCGGCAGCGGGGGGGCCTGAACGAGCAGTACTTC
CASRQRGGLNEQYF
>TRBJ2-7|NA|NA|TRBV24-1
TGTGCCACCAGTGGCGGATACGAGCAGTACTTC
CATSGGYEQYF
>TRBJ2-5|NA|NA|TRBV12-3/TRBV12-4
TGTGCCAGCAGTTTATCTCAAGAGACCCAGTACTTC
CASSLSQETQYF
>TRBJ2-1|NA|NA|TRBV2
TGTGCCACCGCCTTTGACAGGCAGAGTTACAATGAGCAGTTCTTC
CATAFDRQSYNEQFF
>TRBJ2-3|TRBD2|NA|TRBV10-1
TGCGCCAGCAGAAGCGGGGGGAGCACAGATACGCAGTATTTT
CASRSGGSTDTQYF
>TRBJ2-3|NA|NA|TRBV7-3
TGTGCCAGCCACGGATTGAGCGGAGACACAGATACGCAGTATTTT
CASHGLSGDTDTQYF
>TRBJ1-6|TRBD1|NA|TRBV18
TGTGCCAGCTCATCTGAGGGGGCGAATTCACCCCTCCACTTT
CASSSEGANSPLHF
>TRBJ1-4|NA|NA|TRBV19
TGTGCCAGTAATCGCAGGCCTAATGAAAAACTGTTTTTT
CASNRRPNEKLFF
>TRBJ2-2|NA|NA|TRBV6-1
TGTGCCAGCAGTGGCCCCCGGACTCCCAACACCGGGGAGCTGTTTTTT
CASSGPRTPNTGELFF
>TRBJ1-1|NA|few|TRBV5-1
TGCGCCAGCAGCTTGGCCCAGGGGATGAACACTGAAGCTTTCTTT
CASSLAQGMNTEAFF
>TRBJ1-4|TRBD1|NA|TRBV18
TGTGCCAGCTCACCACCGATCGGGACAGCTAATAATGAAAAACTGTTTTTT
CASSPPIGTANNEKLFF
>TRBJ2-3|NA|NA|TRBV27
TGTGCCAGCAGTTTGAGCGGCAGGGGCTCTAGCACAGATACGCAGTATTTT
CASSLSGRGSSTDTQYF
>TRBJ2-5|TRBD2|NA|TRBV5-6
TGTGCCAGCAGCTTACCGGGACTAGCGGGGTCGGAAGAGACCCAGTACTTC
CASSLPGLAGSEETQYF
>TRBJ1-2|TRBD1|NA|TRBV29-1
TGCAGCGTTCAAACAGGGGGCTATGGCTACACCTTC
CSVQTGGYGYTF
>TRBJ2-5|NA|NA|TRBV3-1/TRBV3-2
TGTGCCAGCAGCCAAGATCGTCCCGGGACACGCCAAGAGACCCAGTACTTC
CASSQDRPGTRQETQYF
>TRBJ2-3|TRBD1|NA|TRBV2
TGTGCCAGCGATAGGGAGGACAGGGTTGGGAACACAGATACGCAGTATTTT
CASDREDRVGNTDTQYF
>TRBJ2-7|NA|NA|TRBV5-5
TGTGCCAGCAGCTTGGCCTCCCTTGAGGAGCAGTACTTC
CASSLASLEEQYF
>TRBJ2-3|TRBD2|NA|TRBV6-2/TRBV6-3
TGTGCCAGCAGTTTCCTAGCGGGGGGCCCACAGGCCCAAAGCGATACGCAGTATTTT
CASSFLAGGPQAQSDTQYF
>TRBJ2-2|TRBD2|NA|TRBV30
TGTGCCTGGAGTGTAGCCAGGGAGGGTACCGGGGAGCTGTTTTTT
CAWSVAREGTGELFF
>TRBJ1-5|NA|NA|TRBV7-9
TGTGCCAGCAGCTTAGCGAGTGGGGCGGAAGCTTATAGCAATCAGCCCCAGCATTTT
CASSLASGAEAYSNQPQHF
>TRBJ2-4|TRBD1|NA|TRBV9
TGTGCCAGCAGCGTAAGGGGACAGGGGCGACTATGGGCCAAAAACATTCAGTACTTC
CASSVRGQGRLWAKNIQYF
>TRBJ1-2|NA|NA|TRBV6-6
TGTGCCAGCAGTTACGCGGACTATGGCTACACCTTC
CASSYADYGYTF
>TRBJ2-1|TRBD2|few|TRBV7-3
TGTGCCAGCAGCTTAGAGGGCGGGGGGGCCCGTGAGCAGTTCTTC
CASSLEGGGAREQFF
>TRBJ1-4|NA|NA|TRBV12-3/TRBV12-4
TGTGCCAGCAGCCGGCAGGGTATGGAAAAACTGTTTTTT
CASSRQGMEKLFF
>TRBJ2-5|TRBD1|few|TRBV5-1
TGCGCCAGCAGCTTGGGGACAGGGTTGGAGACCCAGTACTTC
CASSLGTGLETQYF
>TRBJ2-3|NA|NA|TRBV6-6
TGTGCCAGCACTAGGGGGGGTAGCACAGATACGCAGTATTTT
CASTRGGSTDTQYF
>TRBJ1-2|NA|NA|TRBV6-4
TGTGCCAGCAGTGACCCGACAAACAACTATGGCTACACCTTC
CASSDPTNNYGYTF
>TRBJ2-7|TRBD1|NA|TRBV5-5
TGTGCCAGCAGATACGGGACAGGGGGCTCCTACGAGCAGTACTTC
CASRYGTGGSYEQYF
>TRBJ1-6|TRBD1|NA|TRBV13
TGTGCCAGCAGCTTACGGGACAGTGACTATAATTCACCCCTCCACTTT
CASSLRDSDYNSPLHF
>TRBJ1-1|NA|NA|TRBV6-1
TGTGCCAGCAGTGAAGGTCTGGGTTCGGGCACTGAAGCTTTCTTT
CASSEGLGSGTEAFF
>TRBJ2-2|NA|NA|TRBV6-6
TGTGCCAGCAGTTACTCGACAAAGGAGAACACCGGGGAGCTGTTTTTT
CASSYSTKENTGELFF
>TRBJ1-6|NA|NA|TRBV27
TGTGCCAGCGGCGGGGTGGCCGTCAATTCACCCCTCCACTTT
CASGGVAVNSPLHF
>TRBJ1-5|TRBD1|NA|TRBV10-2
TGCGCCAGCAGCACGGCAGGGGGGCGCAATCAGCCCCAGCATTTT
CASSTAGGRNQPQHF
>TRBJ1-3|TRBD1|NA|TRBV29-1
TGCAGCGTGTCAACAGGGGCTGGAAACACCATATATTTT
CSVSTGAGNTIYF
>TRBJ1-5|TRBD1|NA|TRBV7-2
TGTGCCAGCAGCTTAGCGGGAACAGGGGGCGCGGGCAATCAGCCCCAGCATTTT
CASSLAGTGGAGNQPQHF